What follows is one TCR beta chain and its context. Repertoires were generated with immunoSEQ multiplex PCR, while TCRdb's copy carries only in-frame clones and drops some. Among hundreds of thousands of clones listed, more than 70% were seen once. This CDR3 is built from 18 residues. From germline, CDR1 is SGHRS and CDR2 YFSETQ. Trimming cost V 3 bases and J 4 bases; bases outside gene matches: 9. This sample is drawn from a study of shared T cell receptors in the human thymus. These data were also reused for a study on human thymus T cells. That report adds: The related literature has documented a marked overlap of thymic repertoires among unrelated individuals.

The gene calls are TRBV5-1 and TRBJ2-1; 14 bases align to TRBD2. This sequence was found in a boy in the first two years of life with a congenital heart defect. The sample comprised thymocytes. The chain's CDR3 is CASSSQGLAGDPYNEQFF. CDR3 coding DNA: TGCGCCAGCAGCTCGCAGGGACTAGCGGGAGACCCGTACAATGAGCAGTTCTTC.